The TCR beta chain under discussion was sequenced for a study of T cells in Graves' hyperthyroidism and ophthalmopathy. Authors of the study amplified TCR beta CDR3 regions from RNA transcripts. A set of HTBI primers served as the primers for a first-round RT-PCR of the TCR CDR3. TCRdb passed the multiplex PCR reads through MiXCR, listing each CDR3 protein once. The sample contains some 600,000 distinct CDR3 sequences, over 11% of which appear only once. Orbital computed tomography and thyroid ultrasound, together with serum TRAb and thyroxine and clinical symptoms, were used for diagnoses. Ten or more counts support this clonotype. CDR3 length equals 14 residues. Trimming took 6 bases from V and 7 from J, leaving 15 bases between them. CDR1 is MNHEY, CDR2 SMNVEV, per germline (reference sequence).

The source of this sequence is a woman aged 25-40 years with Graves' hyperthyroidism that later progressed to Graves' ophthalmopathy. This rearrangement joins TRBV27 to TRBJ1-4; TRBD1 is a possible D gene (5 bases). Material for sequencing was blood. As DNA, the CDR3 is TGTGCCAGCAGGGCACCAGGGTGGGCTGAAAAACTGTTTTTT. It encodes CASRAPGWAEKLFF.